Following are 13 T cell receptor beta chains from one sample sequenced in a study of identical twins. TCRdb fed the 5' RACE reads into MiXCR, producing one record per CDR3 protein. The sample shows approximately 260,000 distinct CDR3 sequences, about 8.3% of them seen only once. The same sample was also studied in work on yellow fever vaccine responses in identical twins.

Sequenced: CD8+ T cells sorted from blood. All receptors derive from a woman between 18 and 29 years old in good health.

There are many counts of this clonotype. This chain links TRBV29-1 with TRBJ1-2; possibly TRBD1 for D (5 bases). V was shortened by 6 bases and J by 3 bases, with 14 bases between the two germline ends. This CDR3 spans 13 amino acids. Germline V gives CDR1 SQVTM, CDR2 ANQGSEA. The CDR3 spells CSVETVSDYGYTF. CDR3 in DNA: TGCAGCGTCGAGACAGTCTCGGACTATGGCTACACCTTC.

CDR3 coding DNA: TGTGCCAGCAGTCTACTCGGGACAGCTTATAACATTCAGTACTTC. This translates into CASSLLGTAYNIQYF. The V gene is TRBV27, the J gene TRBJ2-4; TRBD1 aligns across 7 bases. This CDR3 is 15 amino acids long. Germline trimming cut 5 bases from V and 7 bases from J; bases unmatched to any gene: 11. CDR1 is MNHEY and CDR2 is SMNVEV in the germline V gene (reference sequence).

This clonotype showed up just a few times. The chain carries TRBV3-1 and TRBJ2-1; 8 bases are a match to TRBD2. CDR1 and CDR2 from the germline V gene are LGHDT and YNNKEL (reference sequence). V dropped 3 bases and J dropped 1; count of bases not matched to a gene: 5. The CDR3 extends over 16 amino acids. CDR3 region: CASSHERELSYNEQFF. The CDR3 DNA reads TGTGCCAGCAGCCATGAGCGGGAGCTGTCCTACAATGAGCAGTTCTTC.

This chain uses TRBV27 with TRBJ2-3; 9 bases line up with TRBD2. Trimming cost V 6 bases and J 1 base; bases outside gene matches: 5. Germline CDR1 reads MNHEY; CDR2 reads SMNVEV (reference sequence). CDR3 length equals 15 residues. CDR3 amino acids: CASSRPSGGTDTQYF. CDR3 DNA: TGTGCCAGCAGCCGGCCTAGCGGGGGCACAGATACGCAGTATTTT.

This clonotype was detected ten times or more. V usage is TRBV29-1 and J usage is TRBJ2-1, with TRBD2 identical over 9 bases. CDR3 length: 16 amino acids. CDR1 and CDR2 from the germline V gene are SQVTM and ANQGSEA. Trimming cost V 6 bases and J 0 bases; bases outside gene matches: 9. CDR3 nucleotides: TGCAGCGTCCTCGGACTAGCGCTAAGCTCCTACAATGAGCAGTTCTTC. Its translation: CSVLGLALSSYNEQFF.

This clonotype appeared many times. V and J are TRBV12-3 or TRBV12-4 and TRBJ1-3; D gene uncertain. Trimming cost V 6 bases and J 4 bases, with 7 bases left between them. This CDR3 has 12 amino acids. The CDR3 region is CASSSGGNTIYF. The DNA for the CDR3 is TGTGCCAGCAGCTCTGGAGGAAACACCATATATTTT.

This clonotype was detected a few times. V usage is TRBV7-3 and J usage is TRBJ2-3, with 8 bases lining up with TRBD1. The CDR3 totals 15 residues. CDR1 is SGHTA, CDR2 FQGTGA, per germline. The ends lost 4 bases at V and 2 bases at J; junction bases unmatched: 5. The CDR3 nucleotides read TGTGCCAGCAGCTCGAATCAGGGGGCCACAGATACGCAGTATTTT. Translating it yields CASSSNQGATDTQYF.

The chain's CDR3 is CASSPTGAGGNYGYTF. The CDR3 coding sequence is TGTGCCAGCAGCCCCACAGGGGCAGGGGGCAACTATGGCTACACCTTC. This chain links TRBV9 with TRBJ1-2; 8 bases match TRBD1. V gave up 4 bases and J gave up 2 bases; unmatched junction bases: 10. The CDR3 runs 16 residues. The germline CDR1 and CDR2 sequences are SGDLS and YYNGEE.

This clonotype has more than one count but fewer than ten. The chain combines TRBV5-1 with TRBJ2-5, with D tentatively TRBD2 (5 bases). Between the trimmed V and J ends, which lost 5 bases and 1 base, there was a span of 15 bases. Germline lookup yields CDR1 SGHRS and CDR2 YFSETQ. The CDR3 sequence is 15 residues long. This CDR3 is CASRFLRETQETQYF. CDR3 nucleotide sequence: TGCGCCAGCAGATTCCTGAGGGAGACCCAAGAGACCCAGTACTTC. Using reference TRBV5-1 and TRBJ2-5 for the parts outside the CDR3, the full variable domain is KAGVTQTPRYLIKTRGQQVTLSCSPISGHRSVSWYQQTPGQGLQFLFEYFSETQRNKGNFPGRFSGRQFSNSRSEMNVSTLELGDSALYLCASRFLRETQETQYFGPGTRLLVL.

A note on this clonotype: Since a much larger clone is just one base distant, this may be a read error. This rearrangement joins TRBV6-2 or TRBV6-3 to TRBJ2-7; TRBD2 matches 8 bases. The germline V gene has CDR1 MNHEY and CDR2 SVGEGT. The CDR3 is 13 amino acids. V lost 4 bases and J lost 3; bases outside the gene matches: 2. In nucleotides, the CDR3 is TGTGCCAGCAGTTTGACTAGCGACTACGAGCAGTACTTC. This translates into CASSLTSDYEQYF.

The V gene is TRBV5-1, the J gene TRBJ2-1, with a tentative D call TRBD2 (6 bases). V gave up 0 bases and J gave up 8 bases, with 12 bases separating them. Germline CDR1 and CDR2: SGHRS and YFSETQ. CDR3 length: 14 residues. The CDR3 here is CASSLAMGLYEQFF. CDR3 nucleotide sequence: TGCGCCAGCAGCTTGGCGATGGGACTGTATGAGCAGTTCTTC.

The rearrangement links TRBV7-2 to TRBJ2-7, with TRBD2 identical over 13 bases. The germline V gene has CDR1 SGHTA and CDR2 FQGNSA. This CDR3 comprises 15 residues. V lost 5 bases to trimming and J lost 4 bases; unmatched junction nucleotides: 5. CDR3 nucleotides: TGTGCCAGCAGCCCGGGACTAGCGGGGTGGTACGAGCAGTACTTC. It codes for CASSPGLAGWYEQYF.

This clonotype was seen many times. CDR3 sequence reads: CASSQDWAGEGQETQYF. The CDR3 region has the DNA TGCGCCAGCAGCCAAGATTGGGCCGGGGAAGGTCAAGAGACCCAGTACTTC. J is TRBJ2-5 and V is TRBV4-3; a weak D match, TRBD2 (5 bases). The CDR3 is made up of 17 amino acids. V was trimmed by 0 bases and J by 2 bases, leaving 16 bases between them. Germline V gene lookup returns CDR1 LGHNA and CDR2 YSLEER.